This TCR beta chain was identified in a study of cytomegalovirus exposure and HLA in healthy donors. Overall study results and limits: Sequencing likely generated an artifact that appeared as a cluster of highly shared sequence variants.

It was with 60 Vbeta and 13 Jbeta primers that the PCR ran. Generated by immunoSEQ multiplex PCR, the TCRdb table keeps only in-frame clones and is missing some. The sample includes some 200,000 clones, approximately 78% seen only once; the top ten take roughly 0.8%. Comments on this clone: Its antigen is still unknown.

This clonotype originated in a woman aged 18-30 years in good health and CMV-seronegative. Sequencing was performed on PBMCs.

The CDR3 nucleotides read TGTGCCAGCAGCTTTTATGGACTAGCGGGGGTTAACGAGCAGTACTTC. As protein: CASSFYGLAGVNEQYF. This chain joins TRBV5-6 and TRBJ2-7, with 13 bases fitting TRBD2. The germline V gene has CDR1 SGHDT and CDR2 YYEEEE. The V gene end was trimmed by 2 bases and the J gene end by 5 bases; junction bases not matched to a gene: 7. The CDR3 sequence is 16 residues long.